The rows below give T cell receptor beta chains drawn from one sample of a study of identifying expanded T cells in peripheral blood. Sequenced by immunoSEQ multiplex PCR; TCRdb stores in-frame clones only, minus some. This sample has about 110,000 clones, with about 89% found just once. The sequencing sample was made of blood. These receptors came from a person aged 18 to 70 in good health. Both conserved end residues are part of each CDR3. The D gene is left open where the match is weak.

d_gene: .; j_gene: TRBJ1-4; v_gene: TRBV5-6; CDR3nt: TGTGCCAGCACCACGGTGGGCCAGAGAGGGGAAAAACTGTTTTTT; CDR3aa: CASTTVGQRGEKLFF
d_gene: TRBD1; j_gene: TRBJ1-1; v_gene: TRBV2; CDR3nt: TGTGCCAGCGACAGGGGATCCGCTGAAGCTTTCTTT; CDR3aa: CASDRGSAEAFF
d_gene: .; j_gene: TRBJ2-2; v_gene: TRBV4-2; CDR3nt: TGTGCCAGCAGCCAACCAGAAGTTTCGAACACCGGGGAGCTGTTTTTT; CDR3aa: CASSQPEVSNTGELFF
d_gene: .; j_gene: TRBJ2-5; v_gene: TRBV7-2; CDR3nt: TGTGCCAGCAGCTTAAACCCATCGGGGGCCGGAGAGACCCAGTACTTC; CDR3aa: CASSLNPSGAGETQYF
d_gene: .; j_gene: TRBJ2-3; v_gene: TRBV28; CDR3nt: TGTGCCAGCAGTTTATCTGACTCTACGCAGTATTTT; CDR3aa: CASSLSDSTQYF
d_gene: TRBD1; j_gene: TRBJ1-6; v_gene: TRBV5-6; CDR3nt: TGTGCCAGCATCACAGGGGGGACCTATAATTCACCCCTCCACTTT; CDR3aa: CASITGGTYNSPLHF
d_gene: .; j_gene: TRBJ1-2; v_gene: TRBV2; CDR3nt: TGTGCCAGCAGTGGAGGAAAGGGAAGGGGGTATGGCTACACCTTC; CDR3aa: CASSGGKGRGYGYTF
d_gene: .; j_gene: TRBJ1-3; v_gene: TRBV7-2; CDR3nt: TGTGCCAGCAGCTTACGCGGTTCTGGAAACACCATATATTTT; CDR3aa: CASSLRGSGNTIYF
d_gene: .; j_gene: TRBJ2-3; v_gene: TRBV5-6; CDR3nt: TGTGCCAGCAGAGCGCTTGGCACAGATACGCAGTATTTT; CDR3aa: CASRALGTDTQYF
d_gene: .; j_gene: TRBJ2-7; v_gene: TRBV5-8; CDR3nt: TGTGCCAGCAGCTTCACGGGATTAACCTACGAGCAGTACTTC; CDR3aa: CASSFTGLTYEQYF
d_gene: .; j_gene: TRBJ2-1; v_gene: TRBV4-3; CDR3nt: TGCGCCAGCAGCCAAGAGCGGGATGCCTACTACAATGAGCAGTTCTTC; CDR3aa: CASSQERDAYYNEQFF
d_gene: .; j_gene: TRBJ2-3; v_gene: TRBV5-5; CDR3nt: TGTGCCAGCAGCTTGGAAAGGCCCACAGATACGCAGTATTTT; CDR3aa: CASSLERPTDTQYF